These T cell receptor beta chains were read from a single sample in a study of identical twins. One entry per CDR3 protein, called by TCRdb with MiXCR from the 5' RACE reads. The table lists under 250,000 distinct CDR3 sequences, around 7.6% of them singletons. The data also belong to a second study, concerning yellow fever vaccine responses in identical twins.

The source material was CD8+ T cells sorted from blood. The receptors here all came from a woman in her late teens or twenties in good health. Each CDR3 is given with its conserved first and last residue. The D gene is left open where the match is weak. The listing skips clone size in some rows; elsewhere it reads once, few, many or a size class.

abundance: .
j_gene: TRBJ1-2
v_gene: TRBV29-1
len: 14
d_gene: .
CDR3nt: TGCAGCGCTGAAGGGGGAGCTGGAATCTATGGCTACACCTTC
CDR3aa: CSAEGGAGIYGYTF

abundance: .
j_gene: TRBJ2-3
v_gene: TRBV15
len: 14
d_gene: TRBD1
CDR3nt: TGTGCCACCAGCAGAGGGGGGACAGCAGATACGCAGTATTTT
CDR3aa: CATSRGGTADTQYF

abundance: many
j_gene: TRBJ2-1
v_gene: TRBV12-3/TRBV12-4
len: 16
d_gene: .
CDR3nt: TGTGCCAGCAGTTTTTTTGCGGAGAGCGGAGGCAATGAGCAGTTCTTC
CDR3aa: CASSFFAESGGNEQFF

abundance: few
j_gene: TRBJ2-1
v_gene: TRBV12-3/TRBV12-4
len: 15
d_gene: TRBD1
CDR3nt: TGTGCCAGCAGTCCCCCGGGACAGCCCTACAATGAGCAGTTCTTC
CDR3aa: CASSPPGQPYNEQFF

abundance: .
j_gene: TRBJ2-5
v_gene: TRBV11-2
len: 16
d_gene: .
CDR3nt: TGTGCCAGCAGCTTGCGCCTGCCCGTAACCCAAGAGACCCAGTACTTC
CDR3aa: CASSLRLPVTQETQYF

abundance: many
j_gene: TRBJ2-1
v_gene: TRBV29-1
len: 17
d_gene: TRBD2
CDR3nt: TGCAGCGTCGCCGGGCGTGGGGGACTAGCGGGAGGGGCCGAGCAGTTCTTC
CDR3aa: CSVAGRGGLAGGAEQFF

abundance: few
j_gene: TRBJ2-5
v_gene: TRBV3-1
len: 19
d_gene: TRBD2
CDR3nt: TGTGCCAGCAGCCCGAGGACTAGCGGGGGGGAGTCTTCAAGAGAGACCCAGTACTTC
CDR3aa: CASSPRTSGGESSRETQYF

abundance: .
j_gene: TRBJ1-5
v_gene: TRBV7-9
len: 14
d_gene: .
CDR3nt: TGTGCCAGCAGCCCCGACGGAGGGGGTCAGCCCCAGCATTTT
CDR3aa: CASSPDGGGQPQHF

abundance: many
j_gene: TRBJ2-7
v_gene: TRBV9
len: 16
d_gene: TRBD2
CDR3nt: TGTGCCAGCAGCCCTGAAGCGGGAGGGCCCGTCGACGAGCAGTACTTC
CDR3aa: CASSPEAGGPVDEQYF

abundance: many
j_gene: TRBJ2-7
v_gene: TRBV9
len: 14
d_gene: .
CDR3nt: TGTGCCAGCAGCGTAGAGCCTAACCCCTACGAGCAGTACTTC
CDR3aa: CASSVEPNPYEQYF

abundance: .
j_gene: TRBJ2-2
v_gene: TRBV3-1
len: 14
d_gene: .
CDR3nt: TGTGCCAGCAGCCAAGACCAGGACACCGGGGAGCTGTTTTTT
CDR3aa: CASSQDQDTGELFF

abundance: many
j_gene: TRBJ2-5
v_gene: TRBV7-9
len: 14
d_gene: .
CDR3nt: TGTGCCAGCGGAGAGACAGGGAGGGTAGAGACCCAGTACTTC
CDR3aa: CASGETGRVETQYF

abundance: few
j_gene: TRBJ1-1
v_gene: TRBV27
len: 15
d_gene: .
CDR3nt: TGTGCCAGCAGTTTACGGAGGCGCTCAGGGTCTGAAGCTTTCTTT
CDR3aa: CASSLRRRSGSEAFF

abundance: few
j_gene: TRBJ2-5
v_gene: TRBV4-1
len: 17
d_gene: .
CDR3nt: TGCGCCAGCAGCCAAGATAATGAGGGACGTAGTAAAGAGACCCAGTACTTC
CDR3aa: CASSQDNEGRSKETQYF

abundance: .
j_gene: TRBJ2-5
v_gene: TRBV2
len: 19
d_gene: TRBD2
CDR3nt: TGTGCCAGCAGTGAAGTGATCGGGACTAGCGGGAGTGGGCAAGAGACCCAGTACTTC
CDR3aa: CASSEVIGTSGSGQETQYF

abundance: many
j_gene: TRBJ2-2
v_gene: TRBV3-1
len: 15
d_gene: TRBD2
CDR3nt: TGTGCCAGCAGCCCCGGGACTAGCGATACCGGGGAGCTGTTTTTT
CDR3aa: CASSPGTSDTGELFF

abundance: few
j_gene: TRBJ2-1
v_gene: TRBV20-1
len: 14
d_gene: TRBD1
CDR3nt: TGCAGTGCCACCGACAGGGGCGGACGCAATGAGCAGTTCTTC
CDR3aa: CSATDRGGRNEQFF

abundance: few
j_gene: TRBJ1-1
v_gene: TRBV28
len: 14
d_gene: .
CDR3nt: TGTGCCAGCAGCTCTCCGCGGTTGAACACTGAAGCTTTCTTT
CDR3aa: CASSSPRLNTEAFF

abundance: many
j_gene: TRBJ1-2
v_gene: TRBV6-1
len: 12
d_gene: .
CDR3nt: TGTGCCAGCGGCGCGGAAATCTATGGCTACACCTTC
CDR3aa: CASGAEIYGYTF